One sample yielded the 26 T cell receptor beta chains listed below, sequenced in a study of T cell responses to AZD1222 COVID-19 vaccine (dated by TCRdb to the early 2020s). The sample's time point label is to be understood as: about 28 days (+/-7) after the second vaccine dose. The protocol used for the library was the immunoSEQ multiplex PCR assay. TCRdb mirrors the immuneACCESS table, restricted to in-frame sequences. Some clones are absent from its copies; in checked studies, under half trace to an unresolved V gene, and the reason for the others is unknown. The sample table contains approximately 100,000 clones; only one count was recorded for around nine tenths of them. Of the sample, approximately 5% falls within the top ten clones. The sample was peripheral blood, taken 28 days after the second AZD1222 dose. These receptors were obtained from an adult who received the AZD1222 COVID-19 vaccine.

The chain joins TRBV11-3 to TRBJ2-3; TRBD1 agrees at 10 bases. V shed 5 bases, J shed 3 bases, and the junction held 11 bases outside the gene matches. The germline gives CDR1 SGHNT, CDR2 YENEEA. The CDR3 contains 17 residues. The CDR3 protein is CASSPRYGTGDTDTQYF. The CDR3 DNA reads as TGTGCCAGCAGCCCACGGTATGGGACAGGGGATACAGATACGCAGTATTTT.

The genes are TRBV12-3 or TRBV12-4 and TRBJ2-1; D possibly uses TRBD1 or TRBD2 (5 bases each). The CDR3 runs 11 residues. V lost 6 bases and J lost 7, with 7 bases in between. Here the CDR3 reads CASSRENEQFF. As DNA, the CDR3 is TGTGCCAGCAGCAGGGAGAATGAGCAGTTCTTC.

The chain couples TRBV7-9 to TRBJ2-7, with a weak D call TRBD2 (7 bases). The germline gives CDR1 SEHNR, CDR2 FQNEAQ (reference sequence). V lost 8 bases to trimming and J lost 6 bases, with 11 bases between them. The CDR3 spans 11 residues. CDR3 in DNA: TGTGCCAGCGGGAGGGGGGTCGAGCAGTACTTC. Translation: CASGRGVEQYF. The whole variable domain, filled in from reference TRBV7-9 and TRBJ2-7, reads DTGVSQNPRHKITKRGQNVTFRCDPISEHNRLYWYRQTLGQGPEFLTYFQNEAQLEKSRLLSDRFSAERPKGSFSTLEIQRTEQGDSAMYLCASGRGVEQYFGPGTRLTVT.

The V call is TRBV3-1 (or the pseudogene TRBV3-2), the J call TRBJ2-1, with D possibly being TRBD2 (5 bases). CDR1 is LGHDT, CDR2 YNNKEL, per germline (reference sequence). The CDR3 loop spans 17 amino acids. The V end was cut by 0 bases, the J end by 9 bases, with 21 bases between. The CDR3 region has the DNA TGTGCCAGCAGCCAAGAAGGCACTAGAATGGTTGGCGGTGAGCAGTTCTTC. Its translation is CASSQEGTRMVGGEQFF.

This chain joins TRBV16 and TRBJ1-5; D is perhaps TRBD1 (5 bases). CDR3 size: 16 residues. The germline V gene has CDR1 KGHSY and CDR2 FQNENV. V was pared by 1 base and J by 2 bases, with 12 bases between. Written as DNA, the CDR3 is TGTGCCAGCAGCCAATTGGAAACAGGTCGCAATCAGCCCCAGCATTTT. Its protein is CASSQLETGRNQPQHF.

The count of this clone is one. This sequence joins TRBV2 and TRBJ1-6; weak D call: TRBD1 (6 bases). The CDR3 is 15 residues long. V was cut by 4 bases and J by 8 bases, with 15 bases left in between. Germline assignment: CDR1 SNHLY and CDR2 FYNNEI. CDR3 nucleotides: TGTGCCAGCAGTGCGCGGAGGGGGTTGGATTCACCCCTCCACTTT. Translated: CASSARRGLDSPLHF.

CDR3: CASSQEGGRIILRGYTF. DNA of the CDR3: TGTGCCAGCAGCCAAGAGGGCGGCCGGATTATCCTACGGGGCTACACCTTC. V gene TRBV3-1 (or the pseudogene TRBV3-2) combines with J gene TRBJ1-2; D uncertain. There are 17 residues in the CDR3. Trimming removed 0 bases at V and 8 bases at J, with 22 bases between. Per the germline V gene, CDR1 is LGHDT and CDR2 is YNNKEL (reference sequence).

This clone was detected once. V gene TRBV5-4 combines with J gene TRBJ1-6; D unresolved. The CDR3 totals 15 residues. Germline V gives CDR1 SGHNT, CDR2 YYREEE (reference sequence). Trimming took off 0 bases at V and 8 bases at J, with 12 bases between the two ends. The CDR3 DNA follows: TGTGCCAGCAGCTTGGGGGTAGGCGGATATTCACCCCTCCACTTT. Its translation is CASSLGVGGYSPLHF.

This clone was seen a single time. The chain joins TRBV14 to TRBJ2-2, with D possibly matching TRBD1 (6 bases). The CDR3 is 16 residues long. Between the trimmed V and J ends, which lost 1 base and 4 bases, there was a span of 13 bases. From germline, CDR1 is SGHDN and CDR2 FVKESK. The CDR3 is CASSQVAGASTGELFF. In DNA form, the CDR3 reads TGTGCCAGCAGCCAAGTGGCAGGGGCCTCCACCGGGGAGCTGTTTTTT.

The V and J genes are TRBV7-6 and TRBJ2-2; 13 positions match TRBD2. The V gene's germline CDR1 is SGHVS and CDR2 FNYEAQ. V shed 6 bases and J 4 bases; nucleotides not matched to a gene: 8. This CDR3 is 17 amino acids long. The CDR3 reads CASRLLAGGPGTGELFF. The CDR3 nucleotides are TGTGCCAGCAGGCTACTAGCGGGGGGGCCGGGCACCGGGGAGCTGTTTTTT.

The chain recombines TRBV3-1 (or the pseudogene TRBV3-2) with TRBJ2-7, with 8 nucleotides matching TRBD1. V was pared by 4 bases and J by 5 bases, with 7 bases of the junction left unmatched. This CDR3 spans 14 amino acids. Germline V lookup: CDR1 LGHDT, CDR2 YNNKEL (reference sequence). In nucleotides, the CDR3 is TGTGCCAGCAGCCGCGACAGGGGAGGAAACGAGCAGTACTTC. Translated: CASSRDRGGNEQYF.

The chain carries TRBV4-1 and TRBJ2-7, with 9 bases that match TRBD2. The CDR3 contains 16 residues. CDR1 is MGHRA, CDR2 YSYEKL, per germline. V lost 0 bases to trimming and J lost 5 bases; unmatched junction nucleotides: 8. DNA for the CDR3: TGCGCCAGCAGCCAAGATTGGGGACTAGCAGCGAACGAGCAGTACTTC. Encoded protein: CASSQDWGLAANEQYF.

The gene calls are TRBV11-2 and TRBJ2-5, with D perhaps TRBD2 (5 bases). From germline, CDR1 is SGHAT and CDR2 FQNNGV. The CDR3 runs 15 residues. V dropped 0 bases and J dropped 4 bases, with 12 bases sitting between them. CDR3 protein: CASSLDAGGRETQYF. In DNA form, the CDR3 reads TGTGCCAGCAGCTTAGATGCGGGTGGGCGAGAGACCCAGTACTTC.

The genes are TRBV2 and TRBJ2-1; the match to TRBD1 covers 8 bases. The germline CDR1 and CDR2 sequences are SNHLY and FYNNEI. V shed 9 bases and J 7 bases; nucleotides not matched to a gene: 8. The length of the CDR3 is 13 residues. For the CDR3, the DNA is TGTGCCAGAATGACAGGGGCAGGGAATGAGCAGTTCTTC. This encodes CARMTGAGNEQFF. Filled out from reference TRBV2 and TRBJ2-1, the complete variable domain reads EPEVTQTPSHQVTQMGQEVILRCVPISNHLYFYWYRQILGQKVEFLVSFYNNEISEKSEIFDDQFSVERPDGSNFTLKIRSTKLEDSAMYFCARMTGAGNEQFFGPGTRLTVL.

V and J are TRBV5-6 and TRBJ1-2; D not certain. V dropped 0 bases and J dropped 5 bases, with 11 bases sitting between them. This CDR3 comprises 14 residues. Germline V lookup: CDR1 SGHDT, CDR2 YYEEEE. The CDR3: CASSLVGEGYGYTF. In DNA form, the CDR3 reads TGTGCCAGCAGCTTGGTTGGGGAAGGTTATGGCTACACCTTC.

CDR3 sequence reads: CASSPGLIRGDTEAFF. CDR3 DNA sequence: TGTGCCAGCTCACCCGGGCTCATTAGGGGGGACACTGAAGCTTTCTTT. The chain has TRBV18 and TRBJ1-1, with D possibly matching TRBD1 (6 bases). The V gene's germline CDR1 is KGHSH and CDR2 LQKENI. There are 16 residues in the CDR3. The V and J ends lost 3 bases and 3 bases respectively, with 17 bases between them.

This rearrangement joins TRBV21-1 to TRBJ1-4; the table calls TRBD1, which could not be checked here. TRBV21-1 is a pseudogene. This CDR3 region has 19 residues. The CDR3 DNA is TGTGCCAGCAGCAAAGGGCCGGGACAGGGGGAACATGACCGTGAAAAACTGTTTTTT. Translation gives CASSKGPGQGEHDREKLFF.

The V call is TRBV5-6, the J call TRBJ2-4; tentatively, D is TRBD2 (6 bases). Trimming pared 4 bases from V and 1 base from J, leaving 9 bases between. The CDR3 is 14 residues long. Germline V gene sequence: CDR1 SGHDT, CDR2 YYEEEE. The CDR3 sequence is CASSPAGAKNIQYF. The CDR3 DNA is TGTGCCAGCAGCCCTGCGGGGGCCAAAAACATTCAGTACTTC.

CDR3 DNA: TGTGCCAGCAGCTTAGCCCAGGGGGTTACCGCTGAAGCTTTCTTT. Translated, it gives CASSLAQGVTAEAFF. The chain recombines TRBV7-9 with TRBJ1-1, with TRBD1 identical over 7 bases. The length of the CDR3 is 15 residues. After removal of 0 bases from V and 6 bases from J, the junction contained 7 bases not matched to a gene. CDR1 and CDR2 (germline): SEHNR, FQNEAQ (reference sequence).

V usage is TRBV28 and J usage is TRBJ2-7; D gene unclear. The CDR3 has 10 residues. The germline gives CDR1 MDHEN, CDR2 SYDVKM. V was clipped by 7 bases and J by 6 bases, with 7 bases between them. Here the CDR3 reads CASKRVEQYF. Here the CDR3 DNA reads TGTGCCAGCAAACGGGTCGAGCAGTACTTC.

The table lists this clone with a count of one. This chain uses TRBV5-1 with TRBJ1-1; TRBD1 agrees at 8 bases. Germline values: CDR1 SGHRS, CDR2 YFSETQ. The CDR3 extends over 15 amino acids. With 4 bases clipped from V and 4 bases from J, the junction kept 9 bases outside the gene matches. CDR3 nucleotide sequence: TGCGCCAGCAGCCTAATGGACAGGGAGGGCACTGAAGCTTTCTTT. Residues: CASSLMDREGTEAFF.

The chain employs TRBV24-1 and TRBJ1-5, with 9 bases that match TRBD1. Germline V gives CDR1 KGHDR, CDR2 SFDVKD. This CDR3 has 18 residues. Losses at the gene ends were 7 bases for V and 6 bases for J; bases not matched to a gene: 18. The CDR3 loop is CATSDSAGGTGWFQPQHF. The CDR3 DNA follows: TGTGCCACCAGCGACTCCGCTGGGGGGACAGGGTGGTTTCAGCCCCAGCATTTT.

CDR3 loop: CASSQGGGPSFQPQHF. CDR3 DNA: TGTGCCAGCAGCCAAGGGGGGGGGCCGAGCTTTCAGCCCCAGCATTTT. The V and J genes are TRBV3-1 (or the pseudogene TRBV3-2) and TRBJ1-5; a possible D gene is TRBD1 (6 bases). The CDR3 is made up of 16 amino acids. Germline values: CDR1 LGHDT, CDR2 YNNKEL (reference sequence). V lost 1 base to trimming and J lost 6 bases, with 16 bases between them.

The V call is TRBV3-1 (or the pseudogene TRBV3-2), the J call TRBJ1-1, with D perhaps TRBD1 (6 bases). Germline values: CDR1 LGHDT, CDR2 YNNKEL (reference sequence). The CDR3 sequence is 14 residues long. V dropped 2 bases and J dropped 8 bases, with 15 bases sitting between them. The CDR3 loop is CASSQSWTAKEAFF. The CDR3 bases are TGTGCCAGCAGCCAATCTTGGACAGCTAAAGAAGCTTTCTTT.

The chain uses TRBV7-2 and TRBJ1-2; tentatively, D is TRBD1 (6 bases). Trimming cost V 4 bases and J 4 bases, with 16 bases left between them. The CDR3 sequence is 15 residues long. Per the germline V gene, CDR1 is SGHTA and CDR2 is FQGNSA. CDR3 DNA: TGTGCCAGCAGCTCAAGGGGGGGGCCCTCCTATGGCTACACCTTC. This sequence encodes CASSSRGGPSYGYTF. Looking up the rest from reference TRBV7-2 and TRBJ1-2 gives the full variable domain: GAGVSQSPSNKVTEKGKDVELRCDPISGHTALYWYRQSLGQGLEFLIYFQGNSAPDKSGLPSDRFSAERTGGSVSTLTIQRTQQEDSAVYLCASSSRGGPSYGYTFGSGTRLTVV.

CDR3: CASSEGGRNEKLFF. CDR3 coding DNA: TGTGCCAGCAGTGAAGGGGGCCGTAATGAAAAACTGTTTTTT. V usage is TRBV25-1 and J usage is TRBJ1-4; possible D gene TRBD1, 6 bases. Germline CDR1 and CDR2: MGHDK and SYGVNS. The CDR3 runs 14 residues. V lost 2 bases and J lost 4, with 8 bases in between.